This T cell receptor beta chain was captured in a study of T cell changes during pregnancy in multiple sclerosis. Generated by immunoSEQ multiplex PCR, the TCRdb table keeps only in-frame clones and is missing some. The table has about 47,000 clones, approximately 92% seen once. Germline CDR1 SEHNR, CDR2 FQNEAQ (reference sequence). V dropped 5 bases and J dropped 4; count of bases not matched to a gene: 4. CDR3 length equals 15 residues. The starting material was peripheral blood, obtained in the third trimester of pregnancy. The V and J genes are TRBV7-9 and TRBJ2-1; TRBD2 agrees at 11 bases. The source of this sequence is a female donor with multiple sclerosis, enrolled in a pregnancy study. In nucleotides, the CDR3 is TGTGCCAGCAGCCAAGGGACTAGCGGTTACAATGAGCAGTTCTTC. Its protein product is CASSQGTSGYNEQFF.